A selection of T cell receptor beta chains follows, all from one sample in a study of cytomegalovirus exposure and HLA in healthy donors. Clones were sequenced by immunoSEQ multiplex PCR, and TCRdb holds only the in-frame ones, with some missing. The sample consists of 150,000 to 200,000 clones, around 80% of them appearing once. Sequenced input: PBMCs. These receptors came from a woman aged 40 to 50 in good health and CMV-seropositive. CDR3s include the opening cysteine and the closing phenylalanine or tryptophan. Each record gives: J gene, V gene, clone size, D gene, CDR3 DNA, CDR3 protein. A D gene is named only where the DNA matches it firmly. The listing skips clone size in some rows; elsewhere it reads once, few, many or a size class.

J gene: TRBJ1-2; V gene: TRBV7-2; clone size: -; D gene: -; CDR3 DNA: TGTGCCAGCAGCAGCGGGACGTCCGGGACTGGCTACACCTTC; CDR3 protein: CASSSGTSGTGYTF
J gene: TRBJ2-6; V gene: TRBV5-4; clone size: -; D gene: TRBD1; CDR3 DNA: TGTGCCAGCAGTTCCCGGACAGGGACTGCCAACGTCCTGACTTTC; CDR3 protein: CASSSRTGTANVLTF
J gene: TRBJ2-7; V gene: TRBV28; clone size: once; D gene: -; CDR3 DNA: TGTGCCAGCAGCCGCGCCCGACTAGGGGTCTACGAGCAGTACTTC; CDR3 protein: CASSRARLGVYEQYF
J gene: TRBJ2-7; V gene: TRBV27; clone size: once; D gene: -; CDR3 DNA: TGTGCCAGCAGTTTATCGTGGCCAGCCTACGAGCAGTACTTC; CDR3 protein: CASSLSWPAYEQYF
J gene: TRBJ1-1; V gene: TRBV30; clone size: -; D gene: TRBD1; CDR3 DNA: TGTGCCTACCAACAGGGGTCAGCTGAAGCTTTCTTT; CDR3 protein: CAYQQGSAEAFF
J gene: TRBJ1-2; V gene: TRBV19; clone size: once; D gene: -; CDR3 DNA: TGTGCCAGTAGTATCAGACAGAGCTATGGCTACACCTTC; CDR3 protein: CASSIRQSYGYTF
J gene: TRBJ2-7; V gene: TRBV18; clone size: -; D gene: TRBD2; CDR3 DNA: TGTGCCAGCTCCAAGAGGACTAGCGATACCTACGAGCAGTACTTC; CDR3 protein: CASSKRTSDTYEQYF
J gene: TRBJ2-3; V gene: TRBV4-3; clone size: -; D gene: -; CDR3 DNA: TGCGCCAGCAGCCAAGATTATTCAAACTACCAAAGGGAGACAGATACGCAGTATTTT; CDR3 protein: CASSQDYSNYQRETDTQYF
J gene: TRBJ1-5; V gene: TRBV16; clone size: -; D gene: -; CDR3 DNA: TGTGCCAGCAGCCAAGAAAGGGAGGGGCAGCCCCAGCATTTT; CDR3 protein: CASSQEREGQPQHF
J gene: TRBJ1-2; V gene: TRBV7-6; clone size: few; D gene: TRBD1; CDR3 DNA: TGTGCCAGCAGCTTAGGGCGCCGGGACAGGGATGGCTACACCTTC; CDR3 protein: CASSLGRRDRDGYTF
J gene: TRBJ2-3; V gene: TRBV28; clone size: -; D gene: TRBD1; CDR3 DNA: TGTGCCAGCAGTTTACCGAGACAGGGGGCGCGTCAAGATACGCAGTATTTT; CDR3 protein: CASSLPRQGARQDTQYF
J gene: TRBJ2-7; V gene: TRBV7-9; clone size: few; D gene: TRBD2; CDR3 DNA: TGTGCCAGCAGCTTAGGGACTAGCGGGATCTCCTACGAGCAGTACTTC; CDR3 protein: CASSLGTSGISYEQYF
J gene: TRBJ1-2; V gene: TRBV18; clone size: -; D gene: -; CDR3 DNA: TGTGCCAGCTCACCACCAACTGTCCCTCGGGGCTACACCTTC; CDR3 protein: CASSPPTVPRGYTF
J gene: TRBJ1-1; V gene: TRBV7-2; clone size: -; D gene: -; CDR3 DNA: TGTGCCAGCAGCCGTGAGAGGGCTAACACTGAAGCTTTCTTT; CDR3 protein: CASSRERANTEAFF
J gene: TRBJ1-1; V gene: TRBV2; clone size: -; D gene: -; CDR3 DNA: TGTGCCAGCAGTGAAGTGGGAGTGTCGGGGATGAACACTGAAGCTTTCTTT; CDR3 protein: CASSEVGVSGMNTEAFF
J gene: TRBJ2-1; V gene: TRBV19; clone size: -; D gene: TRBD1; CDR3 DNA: TGTGCCAGTAGTCGGAGGGACGGGACAGGGGTCAATGAGCAGTTCTTC; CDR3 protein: CASSRRDGTGVNEQFF
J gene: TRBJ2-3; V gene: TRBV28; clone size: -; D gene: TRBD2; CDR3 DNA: TGTGCCAGCAGTTACCTAGCGGGGCGGCGGAATACGCAGTATTTT; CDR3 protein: CASSYLAGRRNTQYF
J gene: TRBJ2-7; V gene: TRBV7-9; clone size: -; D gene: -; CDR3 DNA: TGTGCCAGCAGCCCGGCGGGCTTCTCAAACGAGCAGTACTTC; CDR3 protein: CASSPAGFSNEQYF
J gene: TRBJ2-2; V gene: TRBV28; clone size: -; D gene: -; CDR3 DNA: TGTGCCAGCAGTTTACATGCAGGGTTTGGTAGCACCGGGGAGCTGTTTTTT; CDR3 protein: CASSLHAGFGSTGELFF
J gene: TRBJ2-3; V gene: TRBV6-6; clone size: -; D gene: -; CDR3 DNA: TGTGCCAGCAGTTACAACAGGGGCACAGATACGCAGTATTTT; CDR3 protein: CASSYNRGTDTQYF
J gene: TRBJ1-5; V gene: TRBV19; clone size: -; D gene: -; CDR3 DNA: TGTGCCAGTAGTATGGTAAGGACACTAAAAAATCAGCCCCAGCATTTT; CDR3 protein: CASSMVRTLKNQPQHF
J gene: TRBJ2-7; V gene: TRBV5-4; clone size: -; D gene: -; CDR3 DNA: TGTGCCAGCAGCTTCGGACAAGTGATGTACGAGCAGTACTTC; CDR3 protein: CASSFGQVMYEQYF
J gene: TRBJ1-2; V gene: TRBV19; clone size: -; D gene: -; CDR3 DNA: TGTGCCAGTAGTATCCGGGGTATCTCGTATGGCTACACCTTC; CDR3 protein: CASSIRGISYGYTF
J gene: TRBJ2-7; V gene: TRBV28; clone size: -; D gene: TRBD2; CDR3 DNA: TGTGCCACCTATAGCGGGGGGAAAGGGGAGCAGTACTTC; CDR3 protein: CATYSGGKGEQYF
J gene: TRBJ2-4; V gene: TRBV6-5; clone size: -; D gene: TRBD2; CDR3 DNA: TGTGCCAGCAGTTCGGGACTAGCGGGAGCCATTCAGTACTTC; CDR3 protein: CASSSGLAGAIQYF
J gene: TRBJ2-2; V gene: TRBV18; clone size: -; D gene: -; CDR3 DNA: TGTGCCAGCTCACGGGAGACCGGGGAGCTGTTTTTT; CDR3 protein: CASSRETGELFF
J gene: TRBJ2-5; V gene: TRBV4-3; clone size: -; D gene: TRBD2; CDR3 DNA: TGCGCCAGCAGCCAAGAGGGACTAGAAGGAGAGACCCAGTACTTC; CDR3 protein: CASSQEGLEGETQYF